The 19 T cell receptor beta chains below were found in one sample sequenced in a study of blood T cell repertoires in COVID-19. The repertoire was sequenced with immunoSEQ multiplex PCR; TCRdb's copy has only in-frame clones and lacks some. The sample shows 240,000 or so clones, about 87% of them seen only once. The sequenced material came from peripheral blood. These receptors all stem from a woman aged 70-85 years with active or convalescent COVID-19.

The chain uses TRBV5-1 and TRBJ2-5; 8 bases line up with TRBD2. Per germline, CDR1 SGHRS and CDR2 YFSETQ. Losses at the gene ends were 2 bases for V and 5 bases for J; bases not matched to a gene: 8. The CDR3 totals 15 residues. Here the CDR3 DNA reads TGCGCCAGCAGCTTTACTAGCGGAGTGTGGGAGACCCAGTACTTC. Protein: CASSFTSGVWETQYF.

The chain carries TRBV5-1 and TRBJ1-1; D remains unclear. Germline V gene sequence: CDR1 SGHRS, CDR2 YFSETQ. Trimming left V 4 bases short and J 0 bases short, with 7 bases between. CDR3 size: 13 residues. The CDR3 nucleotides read TGCGCCAGCAGCCAGGCCTTGAACACTGAAGCTTTCTTT. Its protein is CASSQALNTEAFF. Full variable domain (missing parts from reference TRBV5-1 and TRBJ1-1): KAGVTQTPRYLIKTRGQQVTLSCSPISGHRSVSWYQQTPGQGLQFLFEYFSETQRNKGNFPGRFSGRQFSNSRSEMNVSTLELGDSALYLCASSQALNTEAFFGQGTRLTVV.

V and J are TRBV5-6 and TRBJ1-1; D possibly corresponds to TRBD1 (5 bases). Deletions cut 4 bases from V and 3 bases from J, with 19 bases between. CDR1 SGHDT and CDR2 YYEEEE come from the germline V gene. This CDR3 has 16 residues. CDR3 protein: CASSAQSGQGYTEAFF. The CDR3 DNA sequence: TGTGCCAGCAGCGCTCAATCAGGGCAGGGCTACACTGAAGCTTTCTTT.

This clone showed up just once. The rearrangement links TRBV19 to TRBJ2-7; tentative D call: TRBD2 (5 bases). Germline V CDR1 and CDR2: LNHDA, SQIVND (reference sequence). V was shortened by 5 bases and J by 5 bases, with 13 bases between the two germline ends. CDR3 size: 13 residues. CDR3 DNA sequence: TGTGCCAGTAGTCGCTACCCCGGGAACGAGCAGTACTTC. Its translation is CASSRYPGNEQYF.

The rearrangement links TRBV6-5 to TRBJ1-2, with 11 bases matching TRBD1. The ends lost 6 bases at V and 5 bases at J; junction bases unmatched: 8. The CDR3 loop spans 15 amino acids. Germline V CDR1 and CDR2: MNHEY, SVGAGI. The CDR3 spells CASSTHRDRGYGYTF. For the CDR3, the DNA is TGTGCCAGCAGCACTCACCGGGACAGGGGGTATGGCTACACCTTC.

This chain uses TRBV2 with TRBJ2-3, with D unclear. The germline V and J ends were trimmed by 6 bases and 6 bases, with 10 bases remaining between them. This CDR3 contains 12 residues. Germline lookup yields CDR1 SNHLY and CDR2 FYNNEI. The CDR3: CASRLQADTQYF. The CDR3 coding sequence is TGTGCCAGCAGGCTCCAGGCTGATACGCAGTATTTT.

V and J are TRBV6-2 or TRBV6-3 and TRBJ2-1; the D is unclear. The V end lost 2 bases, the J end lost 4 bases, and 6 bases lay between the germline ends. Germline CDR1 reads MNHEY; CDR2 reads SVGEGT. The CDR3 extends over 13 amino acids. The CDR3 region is CASSYVKYNEQFF. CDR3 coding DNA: TGTGCCAGCAGTTACGTCAAATACAATGAGCAGTTCTTC.

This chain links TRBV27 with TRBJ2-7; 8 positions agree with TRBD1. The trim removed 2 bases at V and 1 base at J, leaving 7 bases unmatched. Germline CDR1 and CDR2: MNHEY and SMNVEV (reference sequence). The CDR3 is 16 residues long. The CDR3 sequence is CASSLDGTGSSYEQYF. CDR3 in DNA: TGTGCCAGCAGTTTAGACGGGACAGGATCGTCCTACGAGCAGTACTTC.

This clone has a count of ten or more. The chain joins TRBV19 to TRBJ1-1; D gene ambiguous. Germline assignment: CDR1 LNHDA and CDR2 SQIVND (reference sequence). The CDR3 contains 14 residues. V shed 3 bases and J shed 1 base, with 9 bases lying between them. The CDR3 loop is CASSIHSGNTEAFF. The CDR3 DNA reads TGTGCCAGTAGTATCCATTCAGGGAACACTGAAGCTTTCTTT.

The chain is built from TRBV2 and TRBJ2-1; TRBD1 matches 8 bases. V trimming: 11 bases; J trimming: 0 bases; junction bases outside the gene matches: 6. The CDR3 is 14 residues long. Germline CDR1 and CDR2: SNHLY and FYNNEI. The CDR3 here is CAGGTGNSYNEQFF. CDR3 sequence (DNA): TGTGCCGGAGGGACAGGTAACTCCTACAATGAGCAGTTCTTC. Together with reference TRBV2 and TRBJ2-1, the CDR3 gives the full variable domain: EPEVTQTPSHQVTQMGQEVILRCVPISNHLYFYWYRQILGQKVEFLVSFYNNEISEKSEIFDDQFSVERPDGSNFTLKIRSTKLEDSAMYFCAGGTGNSYNEQFFGPGTRLTVL.

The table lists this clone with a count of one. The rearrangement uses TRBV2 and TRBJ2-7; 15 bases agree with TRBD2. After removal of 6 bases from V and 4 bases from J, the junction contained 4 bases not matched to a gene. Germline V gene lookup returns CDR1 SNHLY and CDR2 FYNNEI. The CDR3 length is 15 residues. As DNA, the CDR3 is TGTGCCAGCAGGAGGACTAGCGGGGGGGCGTACGAGCAGTACTTC. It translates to CASRRTSGGAYEQYF.

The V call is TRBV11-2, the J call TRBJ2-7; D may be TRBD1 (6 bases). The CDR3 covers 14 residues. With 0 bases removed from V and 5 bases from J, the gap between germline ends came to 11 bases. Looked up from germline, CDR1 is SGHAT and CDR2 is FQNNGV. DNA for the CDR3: TGTGCCAGCAGCTTAGAAGGGGGACCCGACGAGCAGTACTTC. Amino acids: CASSLEGGPDEQYF.

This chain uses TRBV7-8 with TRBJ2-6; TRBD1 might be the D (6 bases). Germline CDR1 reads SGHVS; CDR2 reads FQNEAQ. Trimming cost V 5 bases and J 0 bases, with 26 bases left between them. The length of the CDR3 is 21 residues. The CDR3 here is CASSNYYPRDTISSGANVLTF. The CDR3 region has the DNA TGTGCCAGCAGCAACTACTACCCCCGGGACACCATCAGCTCTGGGGCCAACGTCCTGACTTTC.

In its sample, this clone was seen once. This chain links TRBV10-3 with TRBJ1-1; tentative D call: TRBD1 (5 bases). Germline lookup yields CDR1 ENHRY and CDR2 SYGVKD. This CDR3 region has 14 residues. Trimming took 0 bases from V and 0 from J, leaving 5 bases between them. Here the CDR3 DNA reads TGTGCCATCAGTGAGTCGACAGTGAACACTGAAGCTTTCTTT. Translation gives CAISESTVNTEAFF.

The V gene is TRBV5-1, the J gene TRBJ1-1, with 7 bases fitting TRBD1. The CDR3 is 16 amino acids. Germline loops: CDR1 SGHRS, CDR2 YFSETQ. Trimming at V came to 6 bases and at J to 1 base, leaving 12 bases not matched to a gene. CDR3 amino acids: CASTTHRRGRNTEAFF. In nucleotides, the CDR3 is TGCGCCAGCACCACCCACAGGAGGGGGCGGAACACTGAAGCTTTCTTT. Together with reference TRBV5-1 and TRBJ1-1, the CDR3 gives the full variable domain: KAGVTQTPRYLIKTRGQQVTLSCSPISGHRSVSWYQQTPGQGLQFLFEYFSETQRNKGNFPGRFSGRQFSNSRSEMNVSTLELGDSALYLCASTTHRRGRNTEAFFGQGTRLTVV.

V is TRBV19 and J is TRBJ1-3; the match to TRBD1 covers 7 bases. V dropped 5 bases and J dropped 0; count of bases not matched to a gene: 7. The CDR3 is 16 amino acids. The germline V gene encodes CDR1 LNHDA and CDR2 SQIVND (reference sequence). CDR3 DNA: TGTGCCAGTAGTCGGGGACAGTTCATCTCTGGAAACACCATATATTTT. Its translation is CASSRGQFISGNTIYF.

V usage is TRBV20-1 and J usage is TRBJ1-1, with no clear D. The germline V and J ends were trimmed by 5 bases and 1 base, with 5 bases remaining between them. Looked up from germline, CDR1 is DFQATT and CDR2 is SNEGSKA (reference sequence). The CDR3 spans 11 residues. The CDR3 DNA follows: TGCAGTGCTGAGGGGAACACTGAAGCTTTCTTT. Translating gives CSAEGNTEAFF.

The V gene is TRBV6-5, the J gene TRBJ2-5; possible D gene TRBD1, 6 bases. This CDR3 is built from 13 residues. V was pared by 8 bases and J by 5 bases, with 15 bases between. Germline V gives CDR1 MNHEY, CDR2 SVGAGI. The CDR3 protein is CASGWSGDETQYF. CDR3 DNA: TGTGCCAGCGGGTGGTCAGGGGACGAGACCCAGTACTTC.

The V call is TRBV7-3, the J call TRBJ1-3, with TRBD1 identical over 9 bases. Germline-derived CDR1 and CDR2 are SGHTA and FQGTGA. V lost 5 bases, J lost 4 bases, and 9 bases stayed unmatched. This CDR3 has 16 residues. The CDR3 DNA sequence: TGTGCCAGCAGCCTACAGGGGACAGGGATGGGAAACACCATATATTTT. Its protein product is CASSLQGTGMGNTIYF.